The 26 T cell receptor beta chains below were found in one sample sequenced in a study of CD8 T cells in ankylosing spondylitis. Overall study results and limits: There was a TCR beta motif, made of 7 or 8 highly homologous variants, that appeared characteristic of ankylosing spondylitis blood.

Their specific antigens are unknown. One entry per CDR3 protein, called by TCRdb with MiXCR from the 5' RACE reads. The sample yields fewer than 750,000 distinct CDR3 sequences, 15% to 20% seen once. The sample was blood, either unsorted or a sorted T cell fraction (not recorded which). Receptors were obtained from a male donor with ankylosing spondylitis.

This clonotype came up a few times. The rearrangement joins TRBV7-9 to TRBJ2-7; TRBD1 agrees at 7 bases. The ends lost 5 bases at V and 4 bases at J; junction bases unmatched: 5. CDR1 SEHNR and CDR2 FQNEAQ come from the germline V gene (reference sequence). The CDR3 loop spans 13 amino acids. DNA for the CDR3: TGTGCCAGCAGCGGACAGGAACATTACGAGCAGTACTTC. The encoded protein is CASSGQEHYEQYF.

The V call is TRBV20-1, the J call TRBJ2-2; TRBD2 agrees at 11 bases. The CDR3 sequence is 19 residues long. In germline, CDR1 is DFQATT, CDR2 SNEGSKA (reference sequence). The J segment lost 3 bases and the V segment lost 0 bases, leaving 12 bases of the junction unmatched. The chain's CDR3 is CSAREPGTSGLVYTGELFF. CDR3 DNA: TGCAGTGCTAGAGAACCGGGGACTAGCGGTTTGGTTTACACCGGGGAGCTGTTTTTT.

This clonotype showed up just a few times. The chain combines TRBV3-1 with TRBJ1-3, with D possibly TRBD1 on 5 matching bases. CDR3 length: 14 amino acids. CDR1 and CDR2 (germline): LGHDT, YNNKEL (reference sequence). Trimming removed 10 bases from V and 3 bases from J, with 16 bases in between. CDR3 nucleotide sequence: TGTGCCACCTCCCCGGGGGGTAGTGGAAACACCATATATTTT. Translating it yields CATSPGGSGNTIYF.

The chain's CDR3 is CSASRQGVVQPQHF. In nucleotides, the CDR3 is TGCAGTGCCTCTCGACAGGGAGTGGTCCAGCCCCAGCATTTT. V gene TRBV20-1 combines with J gene TRBJ1-5, with TRBD1 identical over 7 bases. V was clipped by 6 bases and J by 7 bases; unmatched bases: 12. Germline V CDR1 and CDR2: DFQATT, SNEGSKA (reference sequence). The CDR3 is 14 residues long.

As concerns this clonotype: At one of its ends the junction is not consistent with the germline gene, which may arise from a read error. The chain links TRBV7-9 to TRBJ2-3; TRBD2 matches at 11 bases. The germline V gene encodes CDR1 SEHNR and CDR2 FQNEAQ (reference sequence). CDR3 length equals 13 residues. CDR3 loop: CASSLETSGGPCF. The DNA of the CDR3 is TGTGCCAGCAGCTTAGAAACTAGCGGGGGCCCGTGCTTT.

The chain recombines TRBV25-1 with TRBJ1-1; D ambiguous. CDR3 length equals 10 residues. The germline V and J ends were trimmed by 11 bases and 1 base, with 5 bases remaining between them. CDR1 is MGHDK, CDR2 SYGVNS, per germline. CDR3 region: CARGNTEAFF. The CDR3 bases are TGTGCCCGAGGGAACACTGAAGCTTTCTTT.

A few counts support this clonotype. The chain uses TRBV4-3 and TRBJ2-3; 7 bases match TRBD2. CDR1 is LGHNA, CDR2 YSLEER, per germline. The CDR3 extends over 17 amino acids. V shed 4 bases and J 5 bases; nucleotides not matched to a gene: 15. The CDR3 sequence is CASSRWGGASSQDTQYF. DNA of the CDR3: TGCGCCAGCAGCCGTTGGGGGGGAGCGTCTTCACAAGATACGCAGTATTTT.

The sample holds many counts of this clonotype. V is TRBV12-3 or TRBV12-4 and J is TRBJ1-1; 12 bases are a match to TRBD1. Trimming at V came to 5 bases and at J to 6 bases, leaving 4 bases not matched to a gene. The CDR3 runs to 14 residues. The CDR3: CASSPGQGASEAFF. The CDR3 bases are TGTGCCAGCAGTCCGGGACAGGGGGCATCTGAAGCTTTCTTT.

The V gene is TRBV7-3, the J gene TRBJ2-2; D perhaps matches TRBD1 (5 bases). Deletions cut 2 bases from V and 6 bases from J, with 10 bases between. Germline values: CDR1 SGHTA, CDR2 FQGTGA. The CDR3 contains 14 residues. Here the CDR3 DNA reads TGTGCCAGCAGCTTAGGGGCTGGGCCCGGGGAGCTGTTTTTT. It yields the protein CASSLGAGPGELFF.

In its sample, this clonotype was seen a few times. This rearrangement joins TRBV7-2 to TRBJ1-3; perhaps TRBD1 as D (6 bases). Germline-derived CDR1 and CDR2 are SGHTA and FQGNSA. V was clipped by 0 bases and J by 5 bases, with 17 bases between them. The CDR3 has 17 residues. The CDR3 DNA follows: TGTGCCAGCAGCTTAGCGCGCGGGGGGCAAGGAAGAAACACCATATATTTT. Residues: CASSLARGGQGRNTIYF.

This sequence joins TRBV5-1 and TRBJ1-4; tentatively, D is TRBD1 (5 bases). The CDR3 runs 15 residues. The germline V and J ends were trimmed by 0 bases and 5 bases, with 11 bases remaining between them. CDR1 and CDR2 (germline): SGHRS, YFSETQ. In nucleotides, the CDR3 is TGCGCCAGCAGCTTGGTTGGTAACAGGAATGAAAAACTGTTTTTT. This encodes CASSLVGNRNEKLFF.

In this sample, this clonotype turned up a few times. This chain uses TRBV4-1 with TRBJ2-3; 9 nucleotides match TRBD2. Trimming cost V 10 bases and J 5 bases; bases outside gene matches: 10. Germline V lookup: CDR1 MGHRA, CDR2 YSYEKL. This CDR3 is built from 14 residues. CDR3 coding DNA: TGCGCCACCGGGGGCGGGAGGGCTGGAGATACGCAGTATTTT. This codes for CATGGGRAGDTQYF.

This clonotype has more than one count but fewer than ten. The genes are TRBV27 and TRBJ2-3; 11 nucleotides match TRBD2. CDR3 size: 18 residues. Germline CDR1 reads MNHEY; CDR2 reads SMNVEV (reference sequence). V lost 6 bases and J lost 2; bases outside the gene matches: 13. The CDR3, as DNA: TGTGCCAGCAGCCAGCCTAGCGGGAGGTCTCCGATCACAGATACGCAGTATTTT. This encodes CASSQPSGRSPITDTQYF.

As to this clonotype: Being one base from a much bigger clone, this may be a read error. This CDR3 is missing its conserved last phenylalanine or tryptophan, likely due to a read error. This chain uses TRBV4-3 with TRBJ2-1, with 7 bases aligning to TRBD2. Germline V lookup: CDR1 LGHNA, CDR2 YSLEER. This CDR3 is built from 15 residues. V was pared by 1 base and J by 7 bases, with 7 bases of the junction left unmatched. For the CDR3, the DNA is TGCGCCAGCAGCCAAGTCATGGGGGGGAGGAATGAGCAGTTCTAC. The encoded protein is CASSQVMGGRNEQFY.

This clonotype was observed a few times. CDR3 sequence: CASSEERETYNEQFF. As DNA, the CDR3 is TGTGCCAGCAGTGAAGAGCGGGAGACCTACAATGAGCAGTTCTTC. This chain uses TRBV2 with TRBJ2-1; TRBD2 agrees at 8 bases. Germline CDR1 SNHLY, CDR2 FYNNEI. V lost 1 base to trimming and J lost 2 bases; unmatched junction nucleotides: 1. The CDR3 contains 15 residues. Full variable domain (remainder filled in from reference TRBV2 and TRBJ2-1): EPEVTQTPSHQVTQMGQEVILRCVPISNHLYFYWYRQILGQKVEFLVSFYNNEISEKSEIFDDQFSVERPDGSNFTLKIRSTKLEDSAMYFCASSEERETYNEQFFGPGTRLTVL.

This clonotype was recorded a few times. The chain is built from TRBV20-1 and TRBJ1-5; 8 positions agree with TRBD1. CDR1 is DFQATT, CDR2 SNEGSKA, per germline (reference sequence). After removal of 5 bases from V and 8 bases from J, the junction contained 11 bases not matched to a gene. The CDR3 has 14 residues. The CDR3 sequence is CSAQDRTGTEPQHF. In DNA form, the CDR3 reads TGCAGTGCTCAAGACCGGACAGGGACAGAGCCCCAGCATTTT.

Here the CDR3 reads CASSEDASSYNEQFF. The CDR3 DNA sequence: TGTGCCAGCAGTGAAGACGCCAGCTCCTACAATGAGCAGTTCTTC. V gene TRBV2 combines with J gene TRBJ2-1, with D unclear. The CDR3 contains 15 residues. Looked up from germline, CDR1 is SNHLY and CDR2 is FYNNEI. Deletions cut 1 base from V and 0 bases from J, with 7 bases between. Filled out from reference TRBV2 and TRBJ2-1, the complete variable domain reads EPEVTQTPSHQVTQMGQEVILRCVPISNHLYFYWYRQILGQKVEFLVSFYNNEISEKSEIFDDQFSVERPDGSNFTLKIRSTKLEDSAMYFCASSEDASSYNEQFFGPGTRLTVL.

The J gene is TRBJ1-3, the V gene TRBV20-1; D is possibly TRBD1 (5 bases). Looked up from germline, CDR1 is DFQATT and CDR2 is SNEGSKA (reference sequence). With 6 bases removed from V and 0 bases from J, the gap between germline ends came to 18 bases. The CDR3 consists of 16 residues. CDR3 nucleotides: TGCAGTGCCCCGATGACAGCAGAAGGCTCTGGAAACACCATATATTTT. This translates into CSAPMTAEGSGNTIYF.

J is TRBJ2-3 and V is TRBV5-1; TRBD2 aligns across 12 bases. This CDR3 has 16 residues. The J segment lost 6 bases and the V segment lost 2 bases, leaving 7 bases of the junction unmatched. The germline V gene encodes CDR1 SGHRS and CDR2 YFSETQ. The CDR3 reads CASSLLAGGTWDTQYF. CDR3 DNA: TGCGCCAGCAGCTTACTAGCGGGAGGAACCTGGGATACGCAGTATTTT.

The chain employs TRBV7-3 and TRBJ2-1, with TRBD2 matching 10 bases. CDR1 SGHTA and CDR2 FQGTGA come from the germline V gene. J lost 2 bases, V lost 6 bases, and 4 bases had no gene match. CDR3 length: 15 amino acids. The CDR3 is CASSTTSGAYNEQFF. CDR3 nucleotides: TGTGCCAGCAGTACCACTAGCGGGGCCTACAATGAGCAGTTCTTC.

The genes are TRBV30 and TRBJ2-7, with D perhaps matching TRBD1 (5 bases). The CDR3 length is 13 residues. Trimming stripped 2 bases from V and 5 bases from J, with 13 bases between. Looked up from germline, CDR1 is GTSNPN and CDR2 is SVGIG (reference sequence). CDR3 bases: TGTGCCTGGAGTTCAGGACACCGCCACGAGCAGTACTTC. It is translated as CAWSSGHRHEQYF.

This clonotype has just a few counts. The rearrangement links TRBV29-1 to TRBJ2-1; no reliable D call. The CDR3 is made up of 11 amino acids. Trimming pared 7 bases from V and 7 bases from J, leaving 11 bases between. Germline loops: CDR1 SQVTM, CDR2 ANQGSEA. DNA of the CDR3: TGCAGCGGTGCCGGTAAGAATGAGCAGTTCTTC. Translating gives CSGAGKNEQFF.

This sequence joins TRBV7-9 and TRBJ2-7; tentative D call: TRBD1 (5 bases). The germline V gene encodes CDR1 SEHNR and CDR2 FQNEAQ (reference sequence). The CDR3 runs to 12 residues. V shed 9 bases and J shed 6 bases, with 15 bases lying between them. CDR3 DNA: TGTGCCAGTGGGCAGGGTCCTCTCGAGCAGTACTTC. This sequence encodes CASGQGPLEQYF. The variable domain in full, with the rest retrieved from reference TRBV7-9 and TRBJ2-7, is DTGVSQNPRHKITKRGQNVTFRCDPISEHNRLYWYRQTLGQGPEFLTYFQNEAQLEKSRLLSDRFSAERPKGSFSTLEIQRTEQGDSAMYLCASGQGPLEQYFGPGTRLTVT.

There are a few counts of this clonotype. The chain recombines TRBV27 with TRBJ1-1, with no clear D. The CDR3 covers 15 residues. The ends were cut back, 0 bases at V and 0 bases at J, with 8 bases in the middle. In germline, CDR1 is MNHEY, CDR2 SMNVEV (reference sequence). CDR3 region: CASSLSWQLNTEAFF. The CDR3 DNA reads TGTGCCAGCAGTTTATCGTGGCAGCTGAACACTGAAGCTTTCTTT.

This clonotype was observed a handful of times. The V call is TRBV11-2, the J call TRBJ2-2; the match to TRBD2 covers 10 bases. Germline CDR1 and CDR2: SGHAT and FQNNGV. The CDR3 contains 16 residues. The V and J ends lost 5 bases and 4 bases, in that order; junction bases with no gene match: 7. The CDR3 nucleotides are TGTGCCAGCAGCCCCAGCGGGGGGGTTGGCACCGGGGAGCTGTTTTTT. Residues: CASSPSGGVGTGELFF.

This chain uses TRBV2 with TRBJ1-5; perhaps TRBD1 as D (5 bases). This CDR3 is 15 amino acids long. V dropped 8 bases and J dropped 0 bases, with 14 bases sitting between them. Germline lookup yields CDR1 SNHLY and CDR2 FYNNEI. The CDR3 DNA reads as TGTGCCAGCGTGGGGGAGAGGTTTAGCAATCAGCCCCAGCATTTT. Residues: CASVGERFSNQPQHF.